These 24 T cell receptor beta chains were sequenced from one sample in a study of early T cells in non-severe SARS-CoV-2 infection. TCRdb re-called the 5' RACE reads with MiXCR, one entry per CDR3 protein. The repertoire includes about 66,000 distinct CDR3 sequences, roughly 10% of them detected once, and 3.2% sits in the top ten. Sequenced sample: whole blood. Receptor source: an adult who was a healthcare worker with PCR-confirmed SARS-CoV-2 infection or an uninfected control (not recorded which).

This clonotype occurred a few times. V is TRBV5-6 and J is TRBJ2-1; 7 bases map to TRBD2. The CDR3 extends over 15 amino acids. Per germline, CDR1 SGHDT and CDR2 YYEEEE. Trimming at V came to 1 base and at J to 6 bases, leaving 7 bases not matched to a gene. The CDR3 reads CASSLLAGAPNEQFF. As DNA, the CDR3 is TGTGCCAGCAGCTTGCTCGCGGGAGCTCCCAATGAGCAGTTCTTC.

This clonotype was seen at least ten times. Since the CDR3 does not end with the conserved phenylalanine or tryptophan, this likely comes from a read error. No DNA is shown, since the ends of the CDR3 on it are uncertain; the CDR3 is the one TCRdb lists. The chain carries TRBV5-4 and TRBJ2-5; the D call of TRBD2 is as the table states it, not checked on the DNA. Germline V lookup: CDR1 SGHNT, CDR2 YYREEE (reference sequence). The CDR3 region is 12 residues in length, termini included. CDR3 protein: CASSSPGLAGHL.

Only a few counts were recorded for this clonotype. This sequence joins TRBV5-4 and TRBJ2-1; 8 positions agree with TRBD1. Germline-derived CDR1 and CDR2 are SGHNT and YYREEE (reference sequence). The CDR3 has 15 residues. The V gene end was trimmed by 5 bases and the J gene end by 2 bases; junction bases not matched to a gene: 6. CDR3 residues: CASRPGQDTYNEQFF. The CDR3 DNA sequence: TGTGCCAGCAGACCGGGACAGGATACCTACAATGAGCAGTTCTTC.

CDR3 sequence reads: CSARDATGGDTGELFF. CDR3 sequence (DNA): TGCAGTGCTAGAGACGCCACCGGGGGGGACACCGGGGAGCTGTTTTTT. The rearrangement joins TRBV20-1 to TRBJ2-2, with 8 bases fitting TRBD2. Trimming cost V 0 bases and J 3 bases; bases outside gene matches: 6. Germline loops: CDR1 DFQATT, CDR2 SNEGSKA (reference sequence). CDR3 length: 16 amino acids.

This clonotype was found a few times. This chain uses TRBV10-3 with TRBJ1-4, with D unresolved. Germline CDR1 ENHRY, CDR2 SYGVKD. The CDR3 has 15 residues. Trimming removed 0 bases at V and 0 bases at J, with 5 bases between. The CDR3 sequence: CAISESQATNEKLFF. The CDR3 nucleotides are TGTGCCATCAGTGAGTCTCAGGCAACTAATGAAAAACTGTTTTTT.

This clonotype was observed at least ten times. V usage is TRBV9 and J usage is TRBJ2-7; D is possibly TRBD1 (5 bases). The V gene's germline CDR1 is SGDLS and CDR2 YYNGEE. V was pared by 4 bases and J by 8 bases, with 22 bases between. CDR3 length: 15 amino acids. The CDR3, as DNA: TGTGCCAGCAGCCCGAGGACACAAACGAGCACTAAGCAGTACTTC. It specifies CASSPRTQTSTKQYF.

This clonotype occurred a few times. CDR3 amino acids: CSARDRGNQPQHF. In nucleotides, the CDR3 is TGCAGTGCTAGGGACAGGGGCAATCAGCCCCAGCATTTT. This chain connects TRBV20-1 to TRBJ1-5, with 8 bases that match TRBD1. Per germline, CDR1 DFQATT and CDR2 SNEGSKA (reference sequence). The CDR3 spans 13 residues. J gave up 2 bases and V 3 bases, and 0 bases lay outside the gene matches.

This clonotype was observed a handful of times. V usage is TRBV29-1 and J usage is TRBJ1-3; no definite D call. Deletions cut 7 bases from V and 0 bases from J, with 7 bases between. The germline V gene has CDR1 SQVTM and CDR2 ANQGSEA. CDR3 size: 12 residues. The CDR3 spells CSGRLSGNTIYF. The CDR3 DNA reads as TGCAGCGGGAGACTCTCTGGAAACACCATATATTTT.

This clonotype was counted ten times or more. The V gene is TRBV20-1, the J gene TRBJ2-7; 7 nucleotides line up with TRBD2. This CDR3 is 12 amino acids long. Trimming at V came to 8 bases and at J to 6 bases, leaving 10 bases not matched to a gene. Germline V gives CDR1 DFQATT, CDR2 SNEGSKA (reference sequence). CDR3: CSSQVGGGEQYF. Here the CDR3 DNA reads TGCAGTTCCCAGGTGGGCGGGGGCGAGCAGTACTTC.

Remarks on this clonotype: One end of the junction varies from germline; a read error may be responsible. This rearrangement joins TRBV25-1 to TRBJ2-3, with D possibly matching TRBD1 (5 bases). Germline assignment: CDR1 MGHDK and CDR2 SYGVNS. There are 13 residues in the CDR3. The CDR3 loop is CASGSRTSDRQYF. For the CDR3, the DNA is TGTGCCAGCGGTTCAAGGACATCGGATAGGCAGTATTTT.

This clonotype was seen ten or more times. CDR3: CASSLGGQPQHF. The CDR3 coding sequence is TGTGCCAGCAGCTTAGGGGGCCAGCCCCAGCATTTT. This rearrangement joins TRBV7-2 to TRBJ1-5, with a possible D match to TRBD1 (5 bases). With 1 base removed from V and 7 bases from J, the gap between germline ends came to 5 bases. Germline V gives CDR1 SGHTA, CDR2 FQGNSA. The CDR3 is 12 amino acids.

In its sample, this clonotype was seen many times. The chain couples TRBV2 to TRBJ2-5, with no clear D. CDR1 is SNHLY and CDR2 is FYNNEI in the germline V gene. The CDR3 sequence is 13 residues long. V was shortened by 3 bases and J by 5 bases, with 10 bases between the two germline ends. The CDR3 coding sequence is TGTGCCAGCAGTGACTCTGAGTTGGAGACCCAGTACTTC. This gives the protein CASSDSELETQYF.

This clonotype was seen a few times. The rearrangement uses TRBV3-1 and TRBJ2-1, with D unresolved. V was cut by 1 base and J by 0 bases, with 13 bases left in between. The CDR3 spans 17 residues. Per the germline V gene, CDR1 is LGHDT and CDR2 is YNNKEL (reference sequence). The DNA for the CDR3 is TGTGCCAGCAGCCAAGCGATCGGGTCGAGCTCCTACAATGAGCAGTTCTTC. It is translated as CASSQAIGSSSYNEQFF.

This clonotype was recorded at least ten times. The chain has TRBV18 and TRBJ1-1; no definite D call. The CDR3 is made up of 13 amino acids. Germline V gene data show CDR1 as KGHSH and CDR2 as LQKENI. Trimming removed 5 bases from V and 4 bases from J, with 11 bases in between. CDR3 DNA: TGTGCCAGCTCAACAACAGCAGCCACTGAAGCTTTCTTT. This sequence encodes CASSTTAATEAFF.

The sample holds a few counts of this clonotype. This rearrangement joins TRBV28 to TRBJ1-5, with D possibly TRBD1 on 6 matching bases. The CDR3 totals 14 residues. V lost 5 bases, J lost 6 bases, and 14 bases lay in between. Germline V gene data show CDR1 as MDHEN and CDR2 as SYDVKM. This CDR3 reads CASSANRVSQPQHF. The CDR3 DNA follows: TGTGCCAGCAGTGCAAACAGGGTGAGTCAGCCCCAGCATTTT.

This clonotype was detected ten times or more. The genes are TRBV5-1 and TRBJ1-1; D uncertain. V lost 4 bases and J lost 4, with 5 bases in between. The CDR3 extends over 11 amino acids. In germline, CDR1 is SGHRS, CDR2 YFSETQ. Written as DNA, the CDR3 is TGCGCCAGCAGCGGGAGCACTGAAGCTTTCTTT. Encoded protein: CASSGSTEAFF.

In its sample, this clonotype was seen many times. The V gene is TRBV12-3 or TRBV12-4, the J gene TRBJ2-1, with 12 bases that match TRBD2. V was clipped by 6 bases and J by 6 bases; unmatched bases: 15. The CDR3 has 18 amino acids. As DNA, the CDR3 is TGTGCCAGCAGCCGCGCTTCAGGACTAGCGGGGTACCCCAATGAGCAGTTCTTC. Translating gives CASSRASGLAGYPNEQFF.

The J gene is TRBJ2-6, the V gene TRBV7-6; D gene ambiguous. CDR1 and CDR2 (germline): SGHVS, FNYEAQ. V gave up 4 bases and J gave up 4 bases, with 29 bases separating them. The CDR3 has 21 amino acids. CDR3 region: CASSSQSSGSHRPTGANVLTF. The CDR3 bases are TGTGCCAGCAGCTCACAATCCTCAGGTTCTCACCGTCCCACCGGGGCCAACGTCCTGACTTTC.

There are many counts of this clonotype. The rearrangement uses TRBV12-3 or TRBV12-4 and TRBJ2-1; no definite D call. V was trimmed by 8 bases and J by 4 bases, leaving 9 bases between them. This CDR3 contains 12 residues. The CDR3 nucleotides read TGTGCCAGCGGCCTCACATACAATGAGCAGTTCTTC. It is translated as CASGLTYNEQFF.

This clonotype occurred many times. This chain uses TRBV7-2 with TRBJ1-1; D not resolved. Germline-derived CDR1 and CDR2 are SGHTA and FQGNSA. The CDR3 length is 12 residues. Trimming stripped 7 bases from V and 4 bases from J, with 10 bases between. The DNA for the CDR3 is TGTGCCAGCATGAGGGTGAGCACTGAAGCTTTCTTT. Protein sequence: CASMRVSTEAFF.

This clonotype appeared many times. CDR3: CASSDWTASYSNQPQHF. CDR3 DNA sequence: TGTGCCAGCAGTGATTGGACAGCCTCGTATAGCAATCAGCCCCAGCATTTT. This chain connects TRBV28 to TRBJ1-5, with TRBD1 as a possible D gene (6 bases). CDR3 size: 17 residues. The germline gives CDR1 MDHEN, CDR2 SYDVKM. V was cut by 5 bases and J by 0 bases, with 17 bases left in between.

This clonotype was picked up a small number of times. The chain recombines TRBV9 with TRBJ2-7, with D perhaps assigned TRBD1 or TRBD2 (5 bases each). V shed 4 bases and J shed 2 bases, with 13 bases lying between them. The length of the CDR3 is 14 residues. CDR1 and CDR2 (germline): SGDLS, YYNGEE. CDR3 residues: CASSPAGTPYEQYF. CDR3 DNA: TGTGCCAGCAGCCCAGCAGGGACCCCCTACGAGCAGTACTTC.

The chain carries TRBV27 and TRBJ1-5; possible D gene TRBD1, 5 bases. The length of the CDR3 is 15 residues. Germline CDR1 is MNHEY and CDR2 is SMNVEV (reference sequence). Trimming removed 4 bases at V and 4 bases at J, with 14 bases between. CDR3 bases: TGTGCCAGCAGTTGGGGGAGGGACGGTAATCAGCCCCAGCATTTT. Translating it yields CASSWGRDGNQPQHF.

This clonotype was seen at least ten times. This rearrangement joins TRBV10-2 to TRBJ2-3; 9 nucleotides match TRBD2. The V and J ends lost 8 bases and 8 bases, in that order; junction bases with no gene match: 2. This CDR3 region has 11 residues. The germline V gene has CDR1 WSHSY and CDR2 SAAADI. CDR3 protein: CASRREGTQYF. The DNA for the CDR3 is TGCGCCAGCCGGCGGGAGGGTACGCAGTATTTT.